Described below is a single TCR beta chain sequence and its context. The sample has other DNA sequences that encode this CDR3 too. The data stem from a study of blood T cell repertoires in COVID-19. Profiling relied on immunoSEQ multiplex PCR, and the TCRdb table lists in-frame clones only, not all of them. Of 150,000 to 200,000 clones in the sample, less than 90% are singletons; the top ten hold 3.5% to 4.5%. Sequenced sample: peripheral blood. The sequence derives from a woman in her seventies with acute or convalescent COVID-19.

CDR3 sequence: CASSKTATNEKLFF. CDR3 bases: TGTGCCAGCAGCAAGACAGCTACTAATGAAAAACTGTTTTTT. The chain recombines TRBV6-5 with TRBJ1-4; perhaps TRBD1 as D (5 bases). The CDR3 runs 14 residues. Germline V gene sequence: CDR1 MNHEY, CDR2 SVGAGI. Trimming removed 6 bases at V and 2 bases at J, with 10 bases between.